Listed below are T cell receptor beta chains from one sample, sequenced in a study of blood T cells in healthy people across ages. TCRdb used MiXCR to reprocess the 5' RACE reads, holding one entry per CDR3 protein. This sample carries 550,000 to 750,000 distinct CDR3 sequences, roughly 20% of them seen once, and the ten largest clones take 3% to 4.5%. Sequencing input: blood. The receptors were sampled from a man in his sixties or seventies in good health. Each CDR3 is given with its conserved first and last residue. Each record gives: clone size, V gene, J gene, D gene, CDR3 protein, CDR3 DNA. A D gene is named only where the DNA matches it firmly. Expanded clones are given a class, and other clones once, few, many or no size at all.

clone_size: NA
v_call: TRBV27
j_call: TRBJ2-1
d_call: TRBD2
cdr3_aa: CASSHSAGEVFNEQFF
cdr3_nt: TGTGCCAGCAGCCACTCAGCGGGAGAGGTTTTCAATGAGCAGTTCTTC

clone_size: NA
v_call: TRBV10-3
j_call: TRBJ1-4
d_call: TRBD1
cdr3_aa: CATGQVNEKLFF
cdr3_nt: TGTGCCACCGGACAGGTTAATGAAAAACTGTTTTTT

clone_size: NA
v_call: TRBV21-1
j_call: TRBJ2-7
d_call: NA
cdr3_aa: CASSKPAALSSYEQYF
cdr3_nt: TGTGCCAGCAGCAAGCCGGCAGCTTTAAGCTCCTACGAGCAGTACTTC

clone_size: few
v_call: TRBV4-1
j_call: TRBJ1-5
d_call: NA
cdr3_aa: CASSHRTGNQPQHF
cdr3_nt: TGCGCCAGCAGCCATCGAACGGGCAATCAGCCCCAGCATTTT

clone_size: NA
v_call: TRBV28
j_call: TRBJ1-1
d_call: NA
cdr3_aa: CASITSTGQAFF
cdr3_nt: TGTGCCAGCATTACCTCGACAGGACAAGCTTTCTTT

clone_size: many
v_call: TRBV29-1
j_call: TRBJ2-5
d_call: NA
cdr3_aa: CSVTLRGPGETQYF
cdr3_nt: TGCAGCGTCACCCTCCGGGGGCCGGGAGAGACCCAGTACTTC

clone_size: NA
v_call: TRBV7-6
j_call: TRBJ2-2
d_call: NA
cdr3_aa: CASSLVSAGLVGGELFF
cdr3_nt: TGTGCCAGCAGCTTAGTTTCGGCCGGGCTGGTTGGCGGGGAGCTGTTTTTT

clone_size: NA
v_call: TRBV7-6
j_call: TRBJ1-5
d_call: TRBD1
cdr3_aa: CASSPFQGGPQPQHF
cdr3_nt: TGTGCCAGCAGTCCCTTTCAGGGGGGGCCTCAGCCCCAGCATTTT

clone_size: NA
v_call: TRBV20-1
j_call: TRBJ2-2
d_call: TRBD1
cdr3_aa: CSARPGTGNTGELFF
cdr3_nt: TGCAGTGCTAGGCCCGGGACAGGAAACACCGGGGAGCTGTTTTTT

clone_size: few
v_call: TRBV7-3
j_call: TRBJ2-5
d_call: NA
cdr3_aa: CASSFSPGSQETQYF
cdr3_nt: TGTGCCAGCAGCTTTAGTCCGGGAAGTCAAGAGACCCAGTACTTC

clone_size: few
v_call: TRBV5-1
j_call: TRBJ1-4
d_call: TRBD1
cdr3_aa: CASSLDRGYEKLFF
cdr3_nt: TGCGCCAGCAGCTTGGACAGGGGTTATGAAAAACTGTTTTTT

clone_size: many
v_call: TRBV6-6
j_call: TRBJ2-5
d_call: NA
cdr3_aa: CASSSDRLQETQYF
cdr3_nt: TGTGCCAGCAGCAGCGACAGGCTCCAAGAGACCCAGTACTTC

clone_size: many
v_call: TRBV12-3/TRBV12-4
j_call: TRBJ1-4
d_call: TRBD1
cdr3_aa: CASSPGTALNEKLFF
cdr3_nt: TGTGCCAGCAGTCCAGGGACAGCACTTAATGAAAAACTGTTTTTT

clone_size: NA
v_call: TRBV12-3/TRBV12-4
j_call: TRBJ1-5
d_call: TRBD1
cdr3_aa: CASSPGVRGQPQHF
cdr3_nt: TGTGCCAGCAGCCCGGGGGTCAGGGGGCAGCCCCAGCATTTT

clone_size: NA
v_call: TRBV6-1
j_call: TRBJ2-7
d_call: TRBD1
cdr3_aa: CASRVPGQGNEQYF
cdr3_nt: TGTGCCAGCAGGGTCCCGGGACAGGGTAACGAGCAGTACTTC

clone_size: NA
v_call: TRBV6-2/TRBV6-3
j_call: TRBJ2-7
d_call: TRBD1
cdr3_aa: CASMDRVTYEQYF
cdr3_nt: TGTGCCAGCATGGACAGGGTGACCTACGAGCAGTACTTC

clone_size: NA
v_call: TRBV10-3
j_call: TRBJ2-1
d_call: NA
cdr3_aa: CAISDFRHRSYNEQFF
cdr3_nt: TGTGCCATCAGTGACTTCCGACATCGATCCTACAATGAGCAGTTCTTC

clone_size: NA
v_call: TRBV20-1
j_call: TRBJ2-5
d_call: NA
cdr3_aa: CSARGEGVETQYF
cdr3_nt: TGCAGTGCTAGAGGGGAAGGGGTGGAGACCCAGTACTTC

clone_size: NA
v_call: TRBV7-2
j_call: TRBJ2-3
d_call: NA
cdr3_aa: CASSFVGADTQYF
cdr3_nt: TGTGCCAGCAGCTTCGTGGGAGCGGATACGCAGTATTTT

clone_size: NA
v_call: TRBV2
j_call: TRBJ2-5
d_call: TRBD1
cdr3_aa: CATVKDRGKETQYF
cdr3_nt: TGTGCCACCGTGAAGGACAGGGGGAAAGAGACCCAGTACTTC

clone_size: NA
v_call: TRBV6-5
j_call: TRBJ2-4
d_call: TRBD1
cdr3_aa: CASSSSYRGAKNIQYF
cdr3_nt: TGTGCCAGCAGTTCCTCGTACAGGGGAGCCAAAAACATTCAGTACTTC

clone_size: few
v_call: TRBV10-3
j_call: TRBJ1-1
d_call: NA
cdr3_aa: CAISADGNTEAFF
cdr3_nt: TGTGCCATCAGCGCAGACGGGAACACTGAAGCTTTCTTT

clone_size: NA
v_call: TRBV7-2
j_call: TRBJ2-1
d_call: NA
cdr3_aa: CASSRIYEQFF
cdr3_nt: TGTGCCAGCAGCCGGATATATGAGCAGTTCTTC

clone_size: few
v_call: TRBV7-2
j_call: TRBJ2-5
d_call: NA
cdr3_aa: CASSAGDKGAAETQYF
cdr3_nt: TGTGCCAGCAGCGCGGGGGACAAAGGGGCAGCAGAGACCCAGTACTTC

clone_size: NA
v_call: TRBV7-2
j_call: TRBJ1-4
d_call: NA
cdr3_aa: CASSLTQKGKLFF
cdr3_nt: TGTGCCAGCAGCTTAACACAGAAGGGGAAACTGTTTTTT

clone_size: many
v_call: TRBV5-1
j_call: TRBJ2-5
d_call: TRBD1
cdr3_aa: CASSSGQTEETQYF
cdr3_nt: TGCGCCAGCAGCTCGGGACAGACTGAAGAGACCCAGTACTTC

clone_size: NA
v_call: TRBV12-5
j_call: TRBJ2-5
d_call: TRBD1
cdr3_aa: CASGNGEGARETQYF
cdr3_nt: TGTGCTAGTGGGAATGGAGAGGGGGCGAGGGAGACCCAGTACTTC

clone_size: NA
v_call: TRBV12-5
j_call: TRBJ1-1
d_call: NA
cdr3_aa: CASGGDTMNTEAFF
cdr3_nt: TGTGCTAGTGGTGGGGACACCATGAACACTGAAGCTTTCTTT

clone_size: few
v_call: TRBV7-9
j_call: TRBJ1-1
d_call: NA
cdr3_aa: CASSLVTYNTEAFF
cdr3_nt: TGTGCCAGCAGCTTAGTTACCTACAACACTGAAGCTTTCTTT

clone_size: NA
v_call: TRBV6-2/TRBV6-3
j_call: TRBJ1-2
d_call: NA
cdr3_aa: CASTEDIHGYTF
cdr3_nt: TGTGCCAGCACCGAGGATATACATGGCTACACCTTC

clone_size: NA
v_call: TRBV7-3
j_call: TRBJ2-2
d_call: NA
cdr3_aa: CASSLLMGGELFF
cdr3_nt: TGTGCCAGCAGCTTACTTATGGGCGGGGAGCTGTTTTTT

clone_size: few
v_call: TRBV3-1
j_call: TRBJ2-5
d_call: NA
cdr3_aa: CASSQGLRQETQYF
cdr3_nt: TGCGCCAGCAGCCAAGGATTGAGGCAAGAGACCCAGTACTTC